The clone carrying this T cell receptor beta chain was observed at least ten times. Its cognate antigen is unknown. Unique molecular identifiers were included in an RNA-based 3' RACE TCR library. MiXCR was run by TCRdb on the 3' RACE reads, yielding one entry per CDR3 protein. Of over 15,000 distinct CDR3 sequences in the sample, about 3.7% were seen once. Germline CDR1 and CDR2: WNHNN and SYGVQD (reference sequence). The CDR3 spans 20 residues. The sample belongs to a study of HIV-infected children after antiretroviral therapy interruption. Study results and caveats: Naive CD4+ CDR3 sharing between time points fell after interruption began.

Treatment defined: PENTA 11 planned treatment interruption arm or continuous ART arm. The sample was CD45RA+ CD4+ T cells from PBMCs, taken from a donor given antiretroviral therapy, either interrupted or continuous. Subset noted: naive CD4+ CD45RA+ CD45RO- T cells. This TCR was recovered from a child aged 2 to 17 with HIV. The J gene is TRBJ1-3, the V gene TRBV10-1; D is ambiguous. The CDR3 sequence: CAHLPSKFSSYTSSGNTIYF. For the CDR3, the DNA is TGCGCTCACCTACCCAGCAAATTCTCCTCGTATACGAGCTCTGGAAACACCATATATTTT.